The clone carrying this TCR beta chain showed up just once. The antigen is undetermined. The extraction recovered at least 5.5 micrograms of total RNA per sample. Through a sample-barcoded 5' primer and a J-beta primer mix, a second PCR was run for 7 to 11 cycles. Each CDR3 protein is one row after TCRdb ran MiXCR on the 5' RACE reads. The repertoire consists of under 850,000 distinct CDR3 sequences, with about 37% occurring once and the leading ten covering 10% to 15%. The ends lost 5 bases at V and 4 bases at J; junction bases unmatched: 5. In germline, CDR1 is MNHEY, CDR2 SMNVEV (reference sequence). The CDR3 spans 14 residues. The sample is drawn from a study of blood T cells in healthy people across ages. The study's findings and limits: Older age coincided with a roughly linear decline in TCR beta diversity per million T cells. Long-lived donors carried more naive CD4+ cells and greater diversity than aged donors.

The sequence was obtained from a man aged 18 to 35 in good health. This rearrangement joins TRBV27 to TRBJ1-1; 9 bases map to TRBD1. The sample consisted of blood. The CDR3 DNA is TGTGCCAGCAGTGGGCGGACAGGGGCCACTGAAGCTTTCTTT. Amino acid sequence: CASSGRTGATEAFF.